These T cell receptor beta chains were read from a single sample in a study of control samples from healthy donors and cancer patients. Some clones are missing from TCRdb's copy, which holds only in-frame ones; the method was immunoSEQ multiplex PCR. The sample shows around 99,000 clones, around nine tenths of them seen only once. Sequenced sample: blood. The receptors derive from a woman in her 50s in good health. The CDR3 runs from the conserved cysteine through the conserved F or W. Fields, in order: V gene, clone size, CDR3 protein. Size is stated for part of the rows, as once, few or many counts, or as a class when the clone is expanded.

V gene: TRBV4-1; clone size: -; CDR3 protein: CASSQSLSGQGDTDTQYF
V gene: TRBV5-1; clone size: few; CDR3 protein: CASSPTEVGNTIYF
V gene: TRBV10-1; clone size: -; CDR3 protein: CASSEVRVGEQYF
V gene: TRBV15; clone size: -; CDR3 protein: CATSYIDRVNIQYF
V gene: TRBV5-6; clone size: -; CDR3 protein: CASSPWWMPRDTQYF
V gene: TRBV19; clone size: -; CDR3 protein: CASSMGSSGRRGRTQYF
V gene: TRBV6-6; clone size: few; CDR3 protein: CASSYGGVYGYTF
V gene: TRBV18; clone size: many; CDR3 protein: CASSPDRVSGYTF
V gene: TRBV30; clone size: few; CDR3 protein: CAWIGAVEAFF
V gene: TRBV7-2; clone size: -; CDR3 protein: CASSLSFGGGDDTQYF
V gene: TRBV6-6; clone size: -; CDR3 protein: CASSYEGYEQYF
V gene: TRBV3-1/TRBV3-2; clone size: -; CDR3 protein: CASSQGRGWQLREKLFF
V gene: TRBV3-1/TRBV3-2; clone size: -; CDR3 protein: CASRSTGVSYNEQFF
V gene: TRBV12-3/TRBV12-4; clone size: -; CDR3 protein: CASSKGIEDTQYF
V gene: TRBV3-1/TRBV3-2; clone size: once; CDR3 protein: CASIGPGAQYF
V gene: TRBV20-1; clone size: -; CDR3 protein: CSAKVVDEAFF
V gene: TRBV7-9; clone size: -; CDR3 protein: CASSRDRDTGELFF
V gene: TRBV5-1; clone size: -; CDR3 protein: CASSIGTLTLNRNSPLHF
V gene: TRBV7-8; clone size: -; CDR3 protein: CASSLPTSGGTDTQYF
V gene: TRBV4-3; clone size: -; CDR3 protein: CASSQGQANQPQHF
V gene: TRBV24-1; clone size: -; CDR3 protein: CATRGGPNEKLFF
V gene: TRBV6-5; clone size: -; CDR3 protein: CASRGGTGSSYEQYF